Shown below are 28 T cell receptor beta chains from a single sample sequenced in a study of blood T cell repertoires in COVID-19. Repertoires were generated with immunoSEQ multiplex PCR, while TCRdb's copy carries only in-frame clones and drops some. The sample includes a few hundred thousand clones, about 86% of them seen just once. The sample comprised PBMCs or T cells enriched from blood (not recorded which). These receptors originate from a woman in her thirties who had been exposed to COVID-19.

This clone appeared a single time. One end of the junction does not line up with germline, which may come from a read error. This chain connects TRBV4-1 to TRBJ2-3, with 12 bases identical to TRBD1. The germline V gene has CDR1 MGHRA and CDR2 YSYEKL. The CDR3 has 17 amino acids. The CDR3 is CASSKDRDRGRADTQYF. CDR3 nucleotide sequence: TGCGCCAGCAGCAAAGATCGGGACAGGGGGCGCGCAGATACGCAGTATTTT.

V is TRBV19 and J is TRBJ1-1, with a tentative D call TRBD1 (5 bases). The V gene lost 7 bases and the J gene lost 4 bases, with 16 bases spanning the gap. This CDR3 comprises 14 residues. Per the germline V gene, CDR1 is LNHDA and CDR2 is SQIVND (reference sequence). The CDR3 sequence is CASNPGGDPTEAFF. CDR3 DNA sequence: TGTGCCAGTAACCCGGGGGGGGACCCCACTGAAGCTTTCTTT.

The chain employs TRBV2 and TRBJ1-1; 7 nucleotides align to TRBD1. Losses at the gene ends were 7 bases for V and 3 bases for J; bases not matched to a gene: 11. Germline V gives CDR1 SNHLY, CDR2 FYNNEI. The CDR3 length is 15 residues. The CDR3 coding sequence is TGTGCCAGCAATTCTCAGGGGGTGGCGGACACTGAAGCTTTCTTT. Translation: CASNSQGVADTEAFF.

V usage is TRBV9 and J usage is TRBJ1-2, with D possibly matching TRBD1 (5 bases). CDR1 is SGDLS and CDR2 is YYNGEE in the germline V gene. This CDR3 region has 14 residues. V was trimmed by 3 bases and J by 4 bases, leaving 13 bases between them. The CDR3 bases are TGTGCCAGCAGCGAGGGGTCGCCCGTCTATGGCTACACCTTC. Its protein is CASSEGSPVYGYTF. Drawing the rest from reference TRBV9 and TRBJ1-2, the complete variable domain is DSGVTQTPKHLITATGQRVTLRCSPRSGDLSVYWYQQSLDQGLQFLIQYYNGEERAKGNILERFSAQQFPDLHSELNLSSLELGDSALYFCASSEGSPVYGYTFGSGTRLTVV.

The chain uses TRBV19 and TRBJ1-5, with 7 positions matching TRBD1. The CDR3 loop spans 15 amino acids. Unmatched junction bases numbered 1, after V lost 0 bases and J lost 2 bases. CDR1 and CDR2 from the germline V gene are LNHDA and SQIVND (reference sequence). In DNA form, the CDR3 reads TGTGCCAGTAGTATAGAAACAGGGGGCAATCAGCCCCAGCATTTT. This encodes CASSIETGGNQPQHF.

The V and J genes are TRBV2 and TRBJ2-5, with TRBD2 identical over 9 bases. Germline CDR1 and CDR2: SNHLY and FYNNEI. The ends lost 4 bases at V and 4 bases at J; junction bases unmatched: 10. The CDR3 consists of 16 residues. CDR3 in amino acids: CASSGLAGAGRETQYF. CDR3 sequence (DNA): TGTGCCAGCAGTGGGTTAGCGGGGGCGGGGAGAGAGACCCAGTACTTC.

The J gene is TRBJ2-6, the V gene TRBV2; D gene uncertain. The CDR3 is made up of 16 amino acids. CDR1 is SNHLY and CDR2 is FYNNEI in the germline V gene. The V and J ends lost 8 bases and 0 bases respectively, with 14 bases between them. CDR3 region: CASLAGPFSGANVLTF. CDR3 sequence (DNA): TGTGCCAGCCTTGCAGGCCCCTTCTCTGGGGCCAACGTCCTGACTTTC.

CDR3 coding DNA: TGTGCCAGCAGTTACTCGCAGGGTATGAACACTGAAGCTTTCTTT. It specifies CASSYSQGMNTEAFF. The V call is TRBV6-5, the J call TRBJ1-1, with D possibly being TRBD1 (5 bases). The CDR3 loop spans 15 amino acids. Between the trimmed V and J ends, which lost 0 bases and 0 bases, there was a span of 8 bases. CDR1 is MNHEY and CDR2 is SVGAGI in the germline V gene.

The J gene is TRBJ2-1, the V gene TRBV11-2, with D hard to call. CDR1 and CDR2 from the germline V gene are SGHAT and FQNNGV. The CDR3 sequence is 15 residues long. Trimming cost V 3 bases and J 4 bases, with 13 bases left between them. CDR3 nucleotide sequence: TGTGCCAGCAGCTTCGCCTCGACACAATACAATGAGCAGTTCTTC. It specifies CASSFASTQYNEQFF.

The chain combines TRBV19 with TRBJ2-7; 8 bases map to TRBD1. V shed 2 bases, J shed 1 base, and the junction held 4 bases outside the gene matches. Per germline, CDR1 LNHDA and CDR2 SQIVND (reference sequence). The CDR3 is 15 residues long. This CDR3 reads CASSIWTGSSYEQYF. The CDR3 nucleotides read TGTGCCAGTAGTATATGGACAGGGTCTTCCTACGAGCAGTACTTC.

V is TRBV27 and J is TRBJ1-1; D gene uncertain. This CDR3 contains 15 residues. The germline V and J ends were trimmed by 6 bases and 5 bases, with 19 bases remaining between them. The germline V gene encodes CDR1 MNHEY and CDR2 SMNVEV (reference sequence). This chain's CDR3 is CASSEIEAGKTEAFF. The CDR3 nucleotides are TGTGCCAGCAGCGAGATAGAGGCGGGGAAAACTGAAGCTTTCTTT.

This rearrangement joins TRBV7-6 to TRBJ2-3; D call uncertain. Germline V gives CDR1 SGHVS, CDR2 FNYEAQ. CDR3 length: 15 residues. V lost 3 bases and J lost 0, with 10 bases in between. CDR3 sequence (DNA): TGTGCCAGCAGCTTCGGTTCTTCTAGCACAGATACGCAGTATTTT. It specifies CASSFGSSSTDTQYF.

This rearrangement joins TRBV12-3 or TRBV12-4 to TRBJ2-3; tentative D call: TRBD2 (5 bases). This CDR3 has 13 residues. The V end was cut by 6 bases, the J end by 6 bases, with 13 bases between. The CDR3 coding sequence is TGTGCCAGCAGCCGACTACCGGCGGATACGCAGTATTTT. It is translated as CASSRLPADTQYF.

This chain connects TRBV29-1 to TRBJ1-2; D perhaps matches TRBD1 (5 bases). The ends were cut back, 7 bases at V and 4 bases at J, with 19 bases in the middle. The V gene's germline CDR1 is SQVTM and CDR2 ANQGSEA. This CDR3 comprises 14 residues. DNA of the CDR3: TGCAGCGCAAACGGGCAGGGTCCCCCCTATGGCTACACCTTC. This gives the protein CSANGQGPPYGYTF. Using reference TRBV29-1 and TRBJ1-2 for the parts outside the CDR3, the full variable domain is SAVISQKPSRDICQRGTSLTIQCQVDSQVTMMFWYRQQPGQSLTLIATANQGSEATYESGFVIDKFPISRPNLTFSTLTVSNMSPEDSSIYLCSANGQGPPYGYTFGSGTRLTVV.

The chain carries TRBV20-1 and TRBJ2-3, with D maybe TRBD2 (6 bases). Between the trimmed V and J ends, which lost 3 bases and 5 bases, there was a span of 15 bases. Germline-derived CDR1 and CDR2 are DFQATT and SNEGSKA (reference sequence). The CDR3 is 14 amino acids. The CDR3 loop is CSASPPLAVDTQYF. CDR3 DNA sequence: TGCAGTGCTAGTCCCCCGTTAGCGGTAGATACGCAGTATTTT.

This sequence joins TRBV5-6 and TRBJ2-2; a weak D match, TRBD2 (6 bases). The V end was cut by 4 bases, the J end by 4 bases, with 14 bases between. The CDR3 runs 15 residues. From germline, CDR1 is SGHDT and CDR2 YYEEEE. CDR3 nucleotides: TGTGCCAGCAGCCTACCGGGAGCGGGCACCGGGGAGCTGTTTTTT. Residues: CASSLPGAGTGELFF. Full variable domain (rest looked up from reference TRBV5-6 and TRBJ2-2): DAGVTQSPTHLIKTRGQQVTLRCSPKSGHDTVSWYQQALGQGPQFIFQYYEEEERQRGNFPDRFSGHQFPNYSSELNVNALLLGDSALYLCASSLPGAGTGELFFGEGSRLTVL.

This clone was counted a few times. Other DNA sequences of this sample code for an identical CDR3. CDR3 bases: TGTGCCAGTAGGGGAGTGGGGGCGATCTATGGCTACACCTTC. Its protein product is CASRGVGAIYGYTF. The chain has TRBV19 and TRBJ1-2; D possibly corresponds to TRBD1 (6 bases). CDR3 length: 14 residues. V shed 6 bases and J shed 4 bases, with 15 bases lying between them. Germline CDR1 LNHDA, CDR2 SQIVND (reference sequence).

The genes are TRBV28 and TRBJ1-3, with D hard to call. The germline V gene has CDR1 MDHEN and CDR2 SYDVKM. This CDR3 contains 12 residues. V dropped 1 base and J dropped 5 bases, with 3 bases sitting between them. The CDR3 region is CASSLYRNTIYF. In DNA form, the CDR3 reads TGTGCCAGCAGTTTATACAGAAACACCATATATTTT.

This sequence joins TRBV7-3 and TRBJ1-1, with TRBD1 matching over 8 bases. J gave up 0 bases and V 1 base, and 7 bases lay outside the gene matches. The CDR3 contains 17 residues. Germline V CDR1 and CDR2: SGHTA, FQGTGA. The DNA for the CDR3 is TGTGCCAGCAGCTTAAGATCCGGGACAGGCATGAACACTGAAGCTTTCTTT. Amino acid sequence: CASSLRSGTGMNTEAFF.

A single count supports this clone. The chain links TRBV7-9 to TRBJ1-2; D may be TRBD1 (6 bases). This CDR3 is built from 15 residues. Germline V lookup: CDR1 SEHNR, CDR2 FQNEAQ (reference sequence). V lost 1 base and J lost 2, with 11 bases in between. The CDR3: CASSLVGQQNYGYTF. CDR3 DNA: TGTGCCAGCAGCTTAGTCGGACAGCAAAACTATGGCTACACCTTC. The full variable domain, its missing parts supplied by reference TRBV7-9 and TRBJ1-2, is DTGVSQNPRHKITKRGQNVTFRCDPISEHNRLYWYRQTLGQGPEFLTYFQNEAQLEKSRLLSDRFSAERPKGSFSTLEIQRTEQGDSAMYLCASSLVGQQNYGYTFGSGTRLTVV.

This clone was recorded a few times. The chain has TRBV6-5 and TRBJ1-1; unclear D gene. Germline V gives CDR1 MNHEY, CDR2 SVGAGI. CDR3 length: 13 amino acids. The V gene lost 4 bases and the J gene lost 1 base, with 7 bases spanning the gap. The DNA for the CDR3 is TGTGCCAGCAGTTCCCTAGAGAACACTGAAGCTTTCTTT. This translates into CASSSLENTEAFF.

The chain uses TRBV3-1 (or the pseudogene TRBV3-2) and TRBJ2-1; D possibly corresponds to TRBD2 (6 bases). The CDR3 spans 18 residues. The ends were cut back, 3 bases at V and 5 bases at J, with 23 bases in the middle. CDR1 LGHDT and CDR2 YNNKEL come from the germline V gene (reference sequence). The CDR3 DNA reads TGTGCCAGCAGCCAGGGACTTGTGGCGGGCGGAACTAACAATGAGCAGTTCTTC. It is translated as CASSQGLVAGGTNNEQFF.

The chain has TRBV10-3 and TRBJ2-7; D perhaps matches TRBD1 (6 bases). The CDR3 is 15 amino acids. V gave up 3 bases and J gave up 7 bases, with 19 bases separating them. Germline CDR1 reads ENHRY; CDR2 reads SYGVKD. For the CDR3, the DNA is TGTGCCATCAGTGACCGTAACAGGGCGCTAGAGGAGCAGTACTTC. Translated: CAISDRNRALEEQYF.

This chain uses TRBV29-1 with TRBJ2-7; possibly TRBD1 for D (6 bases). CDR3 length equals 13 residues. The V gene's germline CDR1 is SQVTM and CDR2 ANQGSEA. The V end lost 2 bases, the J end lost 5 bases, and 13 bases lay between the germline ends. CDR3 sequence (DNA): TGCAGCGTTGAACTACAGGGTTGGGACGAGCAGTACTTC. Amino acids: CSVELQGWDEQYF.

This clone is a singleton in its sample. The CDR3 is CASSPGSETLGEKLFF. The CDR3 DNA follows: TGTGCCAGCAGCCCCGGGAGCGAAACACTTGGAGAAAAACTGTTTTTT. The chain carries TRBV7-8 and TRBJ1-4; no firm D call. Between the trimmed V and J ends, which lost 5 bases and 8 bases, there was a span of 21 bases. Germline values: CDR1 SGHVS, CDR2 FQNEAQ. This CDR3 has 16 residues.

In its sample, this clone was seen a few times. The chain uses TRBV9 and TRBJ1-2; possible D gene TRBD1, 6 bases. The CDR3 totals 14 residues. CDR1 is SGDLS and CDR2 is YYNGEE in the germline V gene. V lost 1 base and J lost 3, with 10 bases in between. The chain's CDR3 is CASSVSGGDYGYTF. The CDR3 nucleotides read TGTGCCAGCAGCGTATCGGGGGGCGACTATGGCTACACCTTC. The whole variable domain, filled in from reference TRBV9 and TRBJ1-2, reads DSGVTQTPKHLITATGQRVTLRCSPRSGDLSVYWYQQSLDQGLQFLIQYYNGEERAKGNILERFSAQQFPDLHSELNLSSLELGDSALYFCASSVSGGDYGYTFGSGTRLTVV.

The genes are TRBV6-5 and TRBJ2-7; a weak D match, TRBD2 (7 bases). The CDR3 length is 13 residues. The V gene's germline CDR1 is MNHEY and CDR2 SVGAGI. V dropped 11 bases and J dropped 8 bases, with 22 bases sitting between them. CDR3 loop: CAGGGANPGKQYF. In nucleotides, the CDR3 is TGTGCCGGAGGGGGGGCCAACCCCGGGAAGCAGTACTTC.

V and J are TRBV11-2 and TRBJ2-5; D remains ambiguous. Germline V gene sequence: CDR1 SGHAT, CDR2 FQNNGV. Trimming cost V 2 bases and J 1 base, with 8 bases left between them. The CDR3 is 14 residues long. The CDR3 here is CASSLIRVQETQYF. The CDR3 DNA reads as TGTGCCAGCAGCTTAATCCGGGTCCAAGAGACCCAGTACTTC.